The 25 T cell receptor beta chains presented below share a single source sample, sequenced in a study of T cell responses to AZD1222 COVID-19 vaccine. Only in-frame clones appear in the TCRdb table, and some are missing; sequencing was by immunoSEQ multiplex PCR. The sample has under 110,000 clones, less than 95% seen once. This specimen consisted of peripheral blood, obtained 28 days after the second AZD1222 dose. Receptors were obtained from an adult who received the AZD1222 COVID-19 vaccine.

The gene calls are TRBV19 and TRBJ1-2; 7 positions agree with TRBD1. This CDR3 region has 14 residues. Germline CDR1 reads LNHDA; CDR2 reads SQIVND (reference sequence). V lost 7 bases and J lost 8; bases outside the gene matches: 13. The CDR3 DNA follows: TGTGCCAGTAAGACAGGGTTGTTGGATCGGGGCTACACCTTC. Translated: CASKTGLLDRGYTF.

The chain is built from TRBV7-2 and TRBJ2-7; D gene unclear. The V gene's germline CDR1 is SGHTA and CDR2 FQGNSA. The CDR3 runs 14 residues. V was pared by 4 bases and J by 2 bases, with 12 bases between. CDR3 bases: TGTGCCAGCAGCTCCCCTGGCAGTACCTACGAGCAGTACTTC. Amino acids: CASSSPGSTYEQYF.

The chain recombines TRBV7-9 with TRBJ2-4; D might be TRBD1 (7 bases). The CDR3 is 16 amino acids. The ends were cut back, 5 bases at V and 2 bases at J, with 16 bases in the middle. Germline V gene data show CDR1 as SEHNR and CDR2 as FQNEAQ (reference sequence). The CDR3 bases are TGTGCCAGCAGCCCCAGGGGGGAGTTTACCAAAAACATTCAGTACTTC. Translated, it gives CASSPRGEFTKNIQYF. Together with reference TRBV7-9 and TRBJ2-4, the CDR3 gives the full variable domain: DTGVSQNPRHKITKRGQNVTFRCDPISEHNRLYWYRQTLGQGPEFLTYFQNEAQLEKSRLLSDRFSAERPKGSFSTLEIQRTEQGDSAMYLCASSPRGEFTKNIQYFGAGTRLSVL.

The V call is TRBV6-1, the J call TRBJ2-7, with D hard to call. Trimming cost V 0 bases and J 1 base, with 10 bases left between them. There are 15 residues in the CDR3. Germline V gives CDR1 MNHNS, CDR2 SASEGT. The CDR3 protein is CASSEALSGSYEQYF. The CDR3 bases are TGTGCCAGCAGTGAAGCGCTATCCGGGTCCTACGAGCAGTACTTC.

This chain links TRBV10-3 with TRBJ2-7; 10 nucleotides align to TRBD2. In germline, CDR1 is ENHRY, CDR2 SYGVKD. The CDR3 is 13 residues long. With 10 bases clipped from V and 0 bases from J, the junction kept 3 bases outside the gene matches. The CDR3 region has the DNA TGTGCCACCGGGACTAGCGCCTCCTACGAGCAGTACTTC. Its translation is CATGTSASYEQYF.

The DNA of the CDR3 is TGTGCCAGCAGCTTACGACTCCAACAGGTTCTTAGTGACTATGGCTACACCTTC. This codes for CASSLRLQQVLSDYGYTF. The chain combines TRBV12-1 with TRBJ1-2; TRBD1 is the table's D call, not checked against the DNA. TRBV12-1 is shown as a pseudogene. The CDR3 contains 18 residues.

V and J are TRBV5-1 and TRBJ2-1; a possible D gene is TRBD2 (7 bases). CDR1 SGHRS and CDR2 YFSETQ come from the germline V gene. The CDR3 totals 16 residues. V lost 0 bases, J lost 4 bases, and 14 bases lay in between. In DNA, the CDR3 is TGCGCCAGCAGCTTGGGATCCGGGGGGACATACAATGAGCAGTTCTTC. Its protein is CASSLGSGGTYNEQFF. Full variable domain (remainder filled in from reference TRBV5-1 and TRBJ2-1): KAGVTQTPRYLIKTRGQQVTLSCSPISGHRSVSWYQQTPGQGLQFLFEYFSETQRNKGNFPGRFSGRQFSNSRSEMNVSTLELGDSALYLCASSLGSGGTYNEQFFGPGTRLTVL.

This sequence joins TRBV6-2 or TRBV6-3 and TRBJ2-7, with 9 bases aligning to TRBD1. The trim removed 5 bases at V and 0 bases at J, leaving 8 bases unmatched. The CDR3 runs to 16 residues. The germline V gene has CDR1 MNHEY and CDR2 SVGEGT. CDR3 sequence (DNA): TGTGCCAGCAGTCCCCTGACAGGGGGAAGCTCCTACGAGCAGTACTTC. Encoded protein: CASSPLTGGSSYEQYF.

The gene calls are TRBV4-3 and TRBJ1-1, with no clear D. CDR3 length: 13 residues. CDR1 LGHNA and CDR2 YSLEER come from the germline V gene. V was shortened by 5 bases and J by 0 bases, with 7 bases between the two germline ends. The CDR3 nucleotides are TGCGCCAGCAGCTTTTCGCTGAACACTGAAGCTTTCTTT. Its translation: CASSFSLNTEAFF.

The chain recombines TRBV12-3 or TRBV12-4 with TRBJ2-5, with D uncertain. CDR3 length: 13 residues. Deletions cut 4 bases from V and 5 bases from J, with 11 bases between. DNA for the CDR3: TGTGCCAGCAGTTCCCCCTACCTGGAGACCCAGTACTTC. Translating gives CASSSPYLETQYF.

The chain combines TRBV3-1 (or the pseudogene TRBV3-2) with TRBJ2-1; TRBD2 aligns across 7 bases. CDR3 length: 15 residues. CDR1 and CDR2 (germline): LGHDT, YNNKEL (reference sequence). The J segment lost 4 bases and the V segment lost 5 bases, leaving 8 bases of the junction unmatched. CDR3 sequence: CASSVLGGSYNEQFF. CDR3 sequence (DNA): TGTGCCAGCAGCGTTCTCGGGGGGAGTTACAATGAGCAGTTCTTC.

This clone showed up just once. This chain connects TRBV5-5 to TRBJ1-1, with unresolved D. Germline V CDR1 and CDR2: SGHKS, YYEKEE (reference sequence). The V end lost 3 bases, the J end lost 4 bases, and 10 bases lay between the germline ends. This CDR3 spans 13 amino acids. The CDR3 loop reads CASSYAVGTEAFF. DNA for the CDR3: TGTGCCAGCAGCTATGCAGTTGGCACTGAAGCTTTCTTT.

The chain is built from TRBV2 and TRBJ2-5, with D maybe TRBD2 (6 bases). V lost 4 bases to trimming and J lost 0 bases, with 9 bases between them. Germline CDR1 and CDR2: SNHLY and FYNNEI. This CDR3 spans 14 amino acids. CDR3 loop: CASSGGGDQETQYF. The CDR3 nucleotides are TGTGCCAGCAGTGGAGGCGGGGACCAAGAGACCCAGTACTTC.

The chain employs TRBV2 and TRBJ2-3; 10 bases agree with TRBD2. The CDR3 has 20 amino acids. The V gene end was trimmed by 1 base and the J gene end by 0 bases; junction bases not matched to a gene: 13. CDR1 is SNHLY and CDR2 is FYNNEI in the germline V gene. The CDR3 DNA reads TGTGCCAGCAGTGAAGGCCCCGGGGTAGCGGGGGGCCAAAGCACAGATACGCAGTATTTT. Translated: CASSEGPGVAGGQSTDTQYF.

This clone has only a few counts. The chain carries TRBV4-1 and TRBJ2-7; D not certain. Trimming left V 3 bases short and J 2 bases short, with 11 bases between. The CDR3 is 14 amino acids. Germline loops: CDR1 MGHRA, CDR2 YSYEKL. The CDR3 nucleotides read TGCGCCAGCAGCCACCAGCCCGACACCTACGAGCAGTACTTC. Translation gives CASSHQPDTYEQYF.

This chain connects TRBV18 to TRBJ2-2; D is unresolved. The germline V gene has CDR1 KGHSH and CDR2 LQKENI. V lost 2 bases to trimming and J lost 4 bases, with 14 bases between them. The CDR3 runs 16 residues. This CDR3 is CASSPIKNWGTGELFF. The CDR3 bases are TGTGCCAGCTCACCAATCAAAAACTGGGGCACCGGGGAGCTGTTTTTT.

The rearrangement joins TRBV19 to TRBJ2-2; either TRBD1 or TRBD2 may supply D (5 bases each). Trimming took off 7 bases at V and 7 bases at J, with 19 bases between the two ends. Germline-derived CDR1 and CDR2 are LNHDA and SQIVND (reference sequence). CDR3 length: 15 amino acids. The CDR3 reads CASTQPRAGSGELFF. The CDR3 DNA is TGTGCCAGTACCCAACCCAGGGCGGGCAGCGGGGAGCTGTTTTTT. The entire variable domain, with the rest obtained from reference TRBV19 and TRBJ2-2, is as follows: DGGITQSPKYLFRKEGQNVTLSCEQNLNHDAMYWYRQDPGQGLRLIYYSQIVNDFQKGDIAEGYSVSREKKESFPLTVTSAQKNPTAFYLCASTQPRAGSGELFFGEGSRLTVL.

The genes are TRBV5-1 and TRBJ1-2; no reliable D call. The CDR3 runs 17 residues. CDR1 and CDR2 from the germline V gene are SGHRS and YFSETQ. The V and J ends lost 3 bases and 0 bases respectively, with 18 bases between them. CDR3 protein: CASSWDLGYDANYGYTF. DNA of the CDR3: TGCGCCAGCAGCTGGGATTTGGGGTATGACGCTAACTATGGCTACACCTTC.

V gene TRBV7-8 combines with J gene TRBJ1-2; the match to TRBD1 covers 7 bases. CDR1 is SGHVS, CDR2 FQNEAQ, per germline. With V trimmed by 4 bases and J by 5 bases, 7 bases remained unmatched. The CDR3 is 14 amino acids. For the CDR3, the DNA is TGTGCCAGCAGCTACTCGGGACAGCCTTATGGCTACACCTTC. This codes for CASSYSGQPYGYTF.

The DNA of the CDR3 is TGTGCCAGCAGCGTAGCAGGGGGAGACACTGAAGCTTTCTTT. Translated, it gives CASSVAGGDTEAFF. The gene calls are TRBV9 and TRBJ1-1, with 7 bases identical to TRBD1. Looked up from germline, CDR1 is SGDLS and CDR2 is YYNGEE. V gave up 0 bases and J gave up 3 bases; unmatched junction bases: 2. The CDR3 length is 14 residues.

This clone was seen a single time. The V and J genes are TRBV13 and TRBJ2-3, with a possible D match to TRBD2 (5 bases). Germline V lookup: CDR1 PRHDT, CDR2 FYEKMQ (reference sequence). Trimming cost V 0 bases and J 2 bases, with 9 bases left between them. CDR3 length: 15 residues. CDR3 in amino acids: CASSLGGSFTDTQYF. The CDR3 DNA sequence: TGTGCCAGCAGCTTAGGGGGGAGCTTCACAGATACGCAGTATTTT.

The CDR3 here is CASRDRTSTDTQYF. The DNA for the CDR3 is TGTGCCAGCAGGGACAGAACTAGCACAGATACGCAGTATTTT. This sequence joins TRBV6-5 and TRBJ2-3; D may be TRBD1 (6 bases). Trimming took 6 bases from V and 0 from J, leaving 10 bases between them. Germline-derived CDR1 and CDR2 are MNHEY and SVGAGI. The CDR3 contains 14 residues.

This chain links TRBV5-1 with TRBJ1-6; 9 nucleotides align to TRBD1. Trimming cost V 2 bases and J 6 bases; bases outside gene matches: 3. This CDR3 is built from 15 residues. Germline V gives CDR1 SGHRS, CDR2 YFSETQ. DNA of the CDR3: TGCGCCAGCAGCTTAAGACAGGGGGGTAATTCACCCCTCCACTTT. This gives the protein CASSLRQGGNSPLHF.

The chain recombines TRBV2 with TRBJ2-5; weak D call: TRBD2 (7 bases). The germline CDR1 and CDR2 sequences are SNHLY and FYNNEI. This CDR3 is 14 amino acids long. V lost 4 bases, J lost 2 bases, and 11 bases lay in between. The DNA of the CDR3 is TGTGCCAGCAGTGTAGAGGGGGGGCAAGAGACCCAGTACTTC. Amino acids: CASSVEGGQETQYF.

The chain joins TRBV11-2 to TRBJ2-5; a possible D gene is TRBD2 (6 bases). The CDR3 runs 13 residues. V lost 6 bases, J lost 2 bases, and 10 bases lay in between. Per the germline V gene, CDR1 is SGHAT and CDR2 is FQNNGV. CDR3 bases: TGTGCCAGCAGTTCGGGACTTCAAGAGACCCAGTACTTC. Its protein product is CASSSGLQETQYF. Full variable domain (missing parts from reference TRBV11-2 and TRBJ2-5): EAGVAQSPRYKIIEKRQSVAFWCNPISGHATLYWYQQILGQGPKLLIQFQNNGVVDDSQLPKDRFSAERLKGVDSTLKIQPAKLEDSAVYLCASSSGLQETQYFGPGTRLLVL.